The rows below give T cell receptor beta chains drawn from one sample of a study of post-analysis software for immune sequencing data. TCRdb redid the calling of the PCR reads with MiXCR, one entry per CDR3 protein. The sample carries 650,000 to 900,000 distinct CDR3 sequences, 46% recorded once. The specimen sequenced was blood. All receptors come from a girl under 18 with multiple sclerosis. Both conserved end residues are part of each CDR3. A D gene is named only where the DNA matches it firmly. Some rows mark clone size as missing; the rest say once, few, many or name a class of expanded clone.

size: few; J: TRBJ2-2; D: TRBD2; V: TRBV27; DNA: TGTGCCAGCAGTTTATGGACTAGCGGGAACACCGGGGAGCTGTTTTTT; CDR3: CASSLWTSGNTGELFF
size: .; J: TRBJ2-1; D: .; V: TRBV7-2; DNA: TGTGCCAGCAGCTTGGGACTGACATCCGGAAATGAGCAGTTCTTC; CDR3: CASSLGLTSGNEQFF
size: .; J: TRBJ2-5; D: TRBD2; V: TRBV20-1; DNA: TGCAGTGCTCCACAAGGACTAGCGGGAGAGACCCAGTACTTC; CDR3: CSAPQGLAGETQYF
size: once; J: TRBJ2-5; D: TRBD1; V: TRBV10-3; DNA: TGTGCCATCAGGGGGACAGGGGGCGAAGAGACCCAGTACTTC; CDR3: CAIRGTGGEETQYF
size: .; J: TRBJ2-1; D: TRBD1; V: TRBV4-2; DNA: TGTGCCAGCAGCCAGCCTCCGGGACAGGGGGCAAAAAGCTCCTACAATGAGCAGTTCTTC; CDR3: CASSQPPGQGAKSSYNEQFF
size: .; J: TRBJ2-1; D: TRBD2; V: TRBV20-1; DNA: TGCAGTGCTATTCGGACTAGCGGGAGAGTTTTGGATGAGCAGTTCTTC; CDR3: CSAIRTSGRVLDEQFF
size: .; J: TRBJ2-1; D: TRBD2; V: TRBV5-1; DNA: TGCGCCAGCAGCTTCACGGGACTAGCGGGAGCGGGGCAGTTCTTC; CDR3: CASSFTGLAGAGQFF
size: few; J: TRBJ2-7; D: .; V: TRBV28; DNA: TGTGCCAGCAGTTTAACAAAACTCCTTGCCTACGAGCAGTACTTC; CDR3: CASSLTKLLAYEQYF
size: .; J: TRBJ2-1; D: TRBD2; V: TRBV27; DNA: TGTGCCAGCAGTTCCGATCCGGGGGGGTCCTACAATGAGCAGTTCTTC; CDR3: CASSSDPGGSYNEQFF
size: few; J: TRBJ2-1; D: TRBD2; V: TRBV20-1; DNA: TGCAGTGGGGCTAGCGGGCTTTACAATGAGCAGTTCTTC; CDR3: CSGASGLYNEQFF
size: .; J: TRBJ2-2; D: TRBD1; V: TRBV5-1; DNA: TGCGCCAGCAGCTTGGCCGGGACAGGGAGTTCCGGGGAGCTGTTTTTT; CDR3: CASSLAGTGSSGELFF
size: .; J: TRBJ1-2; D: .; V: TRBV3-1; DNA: TGTGCCAGCAGCCGGGTGAAGGACTATGGCTACACCTTC; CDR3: CASSRVKDYGYTF
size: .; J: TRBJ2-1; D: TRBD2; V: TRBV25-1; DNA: TGTGCCAGCAGTGTGGGTAGCGGGAGATACAATGAGCAGTTCTTC; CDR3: CASSVGSGRYNEQFF
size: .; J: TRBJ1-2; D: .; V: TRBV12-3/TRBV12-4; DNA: TGTGCCAGCAGTTTCCGGACCGGGTCCTATGGCTACACCTTC; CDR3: CASSFRTGSYGYTF
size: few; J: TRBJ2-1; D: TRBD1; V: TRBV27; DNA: TGTGCCAGCAGTTTGCCCGGGACAGGGCGGCGCAATGAGCAGTTCTTC; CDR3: CASSLPGTGRRNEQFF
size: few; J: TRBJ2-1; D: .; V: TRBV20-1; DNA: TGCAGTGCTAAGTATGGGGGAGGTAGCAATGAGCAGTTCTTC; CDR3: CSAKYGGGSNEQFF
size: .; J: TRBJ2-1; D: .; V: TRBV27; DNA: TGTGCCAGCAGTTTACAGCCTAACTACAATGAGCAGTTCTTC; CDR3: CASSLQPNYNEQFF
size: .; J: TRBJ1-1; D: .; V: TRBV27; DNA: TGTGCCAGTAGGGGCAGTCTGAACACTGAAGCTTTCTTT; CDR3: CASRGSLNTEAFF
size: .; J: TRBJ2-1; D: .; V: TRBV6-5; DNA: TGTGCCAGCAGTTACTCGAAACAGGGCAGTCCATATGAGCAGTTCTTC; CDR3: CASSYSKQGSPYEQFF
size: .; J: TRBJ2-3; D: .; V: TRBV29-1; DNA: TGCAGCGCGGACCCCAGGGGAGATACGCAGTATTTT; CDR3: CSADPRGDTQYF
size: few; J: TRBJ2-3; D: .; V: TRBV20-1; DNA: TGCAGTGTCGGGGGGGAAGGGACAGCGTTCGATACGCAGTATTTT; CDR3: CSVGGEGTAFDTQYF
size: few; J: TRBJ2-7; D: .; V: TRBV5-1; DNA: TGCGCCAGCAGCCTGCCAGGGGACCCCGAGCAGTACTTC; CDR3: CASSLPGDPEQYF
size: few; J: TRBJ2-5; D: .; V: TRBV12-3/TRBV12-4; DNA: TGTGCCAGCAGTTTTGATGGGGGTCGGGAGACCCAGTACTTC; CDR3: CASSFDGGRETQYF
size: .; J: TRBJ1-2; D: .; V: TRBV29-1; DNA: TGCAGCGTTGAACACCCGGGGGGTGGCTACACCTTC; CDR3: CSVEHPGGGYTF
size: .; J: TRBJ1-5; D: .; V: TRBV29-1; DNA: TGCAGCGTTGTCTGGGTAAAGGGGGGTAGCAATCAGCCCCAGCATTTT; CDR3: CSVVWVKGGSNQPQHF
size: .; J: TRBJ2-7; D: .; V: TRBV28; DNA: TGTGCCAGCAGGCTTTCCATACACAGGGAGCAGTACTTC; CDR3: CASRLSIHREQYF